Listed below are T cell receptor beta chains from one sample, sequenced in a study of cytomegalovirus exposure and HLA in healthy donors. Here immunoSEQ multiplex PCR was the method, and the copy in TCRdb shows in-frame clones only, minus some. The sample includes around 30,000 clones, around nine tenths seen only once; the top ten take 2.5% to 3%. Sequencing used PBMCs. The receptor source for this set is a boy under 18 in good health and CMV-seronegative. The CDR3 runs from the conserved cysteine through the conserved F or W. Fields, in order: V gene, clone size, J gene, D gene, CDR3 DNA, CDR3 protein. A D gene is named only where the DNA matches it firmly. A clone size is listed for some rows: how often the clone was seen (once, few, many), or a class if it is expanded.

>TRBV2|once|TRBJ1-5|-
TGTGCCAGCGCAGGGGAGTTTCAGCCCCAGCATTTT
CASAGEFQPQHF
>TRBV5-1|-|TRBJ2-5|TRBD1
TGCGCCAGCAGCCGGGACAGGTACCAAGAGACCCAGTACTTC
CASSRDRYQETQYF
>TRBV5-3|-|TRBJ2-1|-
TGTGCCAGAAGCTTGCGTAATGAGCAGTTCTTC
CARSLRNEQFF
>TRBV15|few|TRBJ1-2|-
TGTGCCACCAGAAATACTCAGGCACCGTTTAACTATGGCTACACCTTC
CATRNTQAPFNYGYTF
>TRBV5-1|-|TRBJ1-2|TRBD1
TGCGCCAGCGGCCCGGGACAGGGGGCAATCGGCTACACCTTC
CASGPGQGAIGYTF
>TRBV7-3|-|TRBJ2-3|-
TGTGCCAGCAGCCCGGCGACTACAGATACGCAGTATTTT
CASSPATTDTQYF
>TRBV13|-|TRBJ2-3|-
TGTGCCAGCAGCTTATTTGGCAGGAGCACAGATACGCAGTATTTT
CASSLFGRSTDTQYF
>TRBV19|-|TRBJ1-1|-
TGTGCCAGTAGTCGTCGCCTCAGGGGAGTAGCTGAAGCTTTCTTT
CASSRRLRGVAEAFF
>TRBV7-9|-|TRBJ2-7|TRBD1
TGTGCCAGCAGCATTGGGACAGGGCTAGCTATAGCCTACGAGCAGTACTTC
CASSIGTGLAIAYEQYF
>TRBV28|-|TRBJ2-7|-
TGTGCCAGCAACCCCCAGGGGCCCTACGAGCAGTACTTC
CASNPQGPYEQYF
>TRBV19|few|TRBJ1-6|TRBD1
TGTGCCAGTAGTACAACGGGACAGATTAATTCACCCCTCCACTTT
CASSTTGQINSPLHF
>TRBV4-1|-|TRBJ2-7|TRBD2
TGCGCCAGCAGCCAAGGTCTGGGGGAGGGAATCTACGAGCAGTACTTC
CASSQGLGEGIYEQYF
>TRBV28|-|TRBJ1-2|TRBD1
TGTGCCAGCAGGCCCGGACAGGTTGACTATGGCTACACCTTC
CASRPGQVDYGYTF
>TRBV7-9|-|TRBJ2-3|-
TGTGCCAGCAGCTATCTCCTGAGCCCTAGCACAGATACGCAGTATTTT
CASSYLLSPSTDTQYF
>TRBV2|-|TRBJ2-2|TRBD1
TGTGCCAGCAGAAGGGGCACCGGGACAGAGAACACCGGGGAGCTGTTTTTT
CASRRGTGTENTGELFF
>TRBV19|-|TRBJ1-2|-
TGTGCCAGTACCTCCCTATCACCAGGGGGCTACACCTTC
CASTSLSPGGYTF
>TRBV28|-|TRBJ1-5|-
TGTGCCAGCAGTTTATCCGGGACACGGAATCAGCCCCAGCATTTT
CASSLSGTRNQPQHF
>TRBV5-1|-|TRBJ1-1|-
TGCGCCAGCAGCTTGGAGGTGGGGGCCTTGAACACTGAAGCTTTCTTT
CASSLEVGALNTEAFF
>TRBV9|-|TRBJ1-2|TRBD1
TGTGCCAGCAGCACACGACAGGGGGCAAACTATGGCTACACCTTC
CASSTRQGANYGYTF
>TRBV6-4|-|TRBJ2-3|TRBD2
TGTGCCAGCAGTTCCGGACTAGCGGGGGGCACAGATACGCAGTATTTT
CASSSGLAGGTDTQYF